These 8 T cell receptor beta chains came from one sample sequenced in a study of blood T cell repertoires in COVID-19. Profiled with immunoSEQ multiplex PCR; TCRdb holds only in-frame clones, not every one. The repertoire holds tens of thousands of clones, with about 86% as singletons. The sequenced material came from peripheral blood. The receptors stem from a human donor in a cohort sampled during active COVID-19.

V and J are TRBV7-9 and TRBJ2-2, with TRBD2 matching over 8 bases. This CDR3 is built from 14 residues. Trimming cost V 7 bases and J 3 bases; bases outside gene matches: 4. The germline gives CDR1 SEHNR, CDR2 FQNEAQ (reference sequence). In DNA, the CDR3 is TGTGCCAGCAATCGGCGGGGGGACACCGGGGAGCTGTTTTTT. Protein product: CASNRRGDTGELFF.

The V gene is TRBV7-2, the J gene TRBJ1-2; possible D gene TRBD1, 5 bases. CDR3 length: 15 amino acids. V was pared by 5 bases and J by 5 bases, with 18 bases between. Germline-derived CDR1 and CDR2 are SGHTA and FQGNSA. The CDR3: CASSHQVGGVYGYTF. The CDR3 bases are TGTGCCAGCAGCCACCAGGTGGGGGGGGTATATGGCTACACCTTC.

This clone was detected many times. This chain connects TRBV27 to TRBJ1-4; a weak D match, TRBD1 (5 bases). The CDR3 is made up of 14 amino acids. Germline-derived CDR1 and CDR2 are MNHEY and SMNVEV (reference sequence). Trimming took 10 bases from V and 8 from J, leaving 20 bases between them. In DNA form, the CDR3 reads TGTGCCAAACACCCCCGCAGGGTGGGGGAAAAACTGTTTTTT. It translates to CAKHPRRVGEKLFF.

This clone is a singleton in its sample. The CDR3 protein is CASSLGGALSTEAFF. Here the CDR3 DNA reads TGTGCCAGCAGCCTAGGAGGGGCTTTGAGCACTGAAGCTTTCTTT. This chain uses TRBV28 with TRBJ1-1; D might be TRBD1 (5 bases). V lost 6 bases and J 4 bases, leaving 18 bases between the germline ends. The length of the CDR3 is 15 residues. The germline V gene has CDR1 MDHEN and CDR2 SYDVKM. Supplemented by reference TRBV28 and TRBJ1-1, the full variable domain reads DVKVTQSSRYLVKRTGEKVFLECVQDMDHENMFWYRQDPGLGLRLIYFSYDVKMKEKGDIPEGYSVSREKKERFSLILESASTNQTSMYLCASSLGGALSTEAFFGQGTRLTVV.

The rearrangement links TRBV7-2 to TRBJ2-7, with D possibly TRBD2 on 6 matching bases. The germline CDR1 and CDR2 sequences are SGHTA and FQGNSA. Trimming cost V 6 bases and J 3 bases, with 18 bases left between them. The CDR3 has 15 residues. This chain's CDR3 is CASSPSYFGGYEQYF. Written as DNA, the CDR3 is TGTGCCAGCAGTCCCTCTTACTTCGGGGGCTACGAGCAGTACTTC.

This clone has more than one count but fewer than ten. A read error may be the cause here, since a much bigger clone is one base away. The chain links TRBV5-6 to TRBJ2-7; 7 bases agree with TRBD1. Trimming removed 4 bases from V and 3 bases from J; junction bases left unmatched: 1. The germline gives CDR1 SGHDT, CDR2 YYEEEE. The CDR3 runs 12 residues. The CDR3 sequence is CASSRDSYEQYF. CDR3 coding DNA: TGTGCCAGCAGCAGGGACAGCTACGAGCAGTACTTC.

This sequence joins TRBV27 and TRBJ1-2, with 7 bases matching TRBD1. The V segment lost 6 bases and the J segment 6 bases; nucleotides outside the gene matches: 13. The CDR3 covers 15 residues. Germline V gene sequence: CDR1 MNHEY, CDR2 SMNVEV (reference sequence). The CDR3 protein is CASREQGNSQDGYTF. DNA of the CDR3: TGTGCCAGCAGGGAACAGGGGAATAGTCAAGATGGCTACACCTTC.

The CDR3, as DNA: TGTGCCAGTAGTATGAACCCCGGGACTAGGTTCGACGAGCAGTACTTC. This sequence encodes CASSMNPGTRFDEQYF. This chain connects TRBV19 to TRBJ2-7; 8 bases agree with TRBD2. CDR3 length: 16 residues. CDR1 LNHDA and CDR2 SQIVND come from the germline V gene (reference sequence). V dropped 3 bases and J dropped 5; count of bases not matched to a gene: 12.